These T cell receptor beta chains were read from a single sample in a study of T cell repertoires in cytomegalovirus infection. From the reads, TCRdb called clonotypes with MiXCR, one entry per CDR3 protein. This sample yields around 550,000 distinct CDR3 sequences, of which about 25% are seen a single time; around 13% belongs to the top ten. The source material was PBMCs. The receptors were sampled from a human donor in good health (CMV status not recorded). Some clones in this sample may be carry-over from other donors' samples. The CDR3 runs from the conserved cysteine through the conserved F or W. The order of the fields is clone size, J gene, V gene, D gene, CDR3 DNA, CDR3 protein. D genes are given only for firm matches. Expanded clones get a size class; other rows say once, few or many, or leave the size out.

>many|TRBJ1-5|TRBV7-2|.
TGTGCCAGCGGATCCTCCAATCAGCCCCAGCATTTT
CASGSSNQPQHF
>.|TRBJ1-1|TRBV7-3|.
TGTGCCAGCAGCACGACAGGCAATCAAAACACTGAAGCTTTCTTT
CASSTTGNQNTEAFF
>.|TRBJ2-7|TRBV19|.
TGTGCCAGTAGCCAACAACAGGGCAAACTCCCCTACGAGCAGTACTTC
CASSQQQGKLPYEQYF
>many|TRBJ2-1|TRBV19|TRBD2
TGTGCCAGCGCGGGGAGGGACGCCTACAATGAGCAGTTCTTC
CASAGRDAYNEQFF
>few|TRBJ2-3|TRBV5-6|TRBD2
TGTGCCAGCAGCCCCCCAGGGCGGGCGGGAGGAGATACGCAGTATTTT
CASSPPGRAGGDTQYF
>.|TRBJ1-4|TRBV15|.
TGTGCCACCAGCACAACGAGCTCAGGATTTCATGAAAAACTGTTTTTT
CATSTTSSGFHEKLFF
>.|TRBJ2-1|TRBV4-1|TRBD2
TGCGCCAGCAGCCAACTCCCCCCGGGAGGGCCTGATGAGCAGTTCTTC
CASSQLPPGGPDEQFF
>.|TRBJ2-1|TRBV28|TRBD2
TGTGCCAGCAGGGGGGGGAGCGGATTCTCCTACAATGAGCAGTTCTTC
CASRGGSGFSYNEQFF
>few|TRBJ1-5|TRBV20-1|TRBD1
TGCAGTGCTAGAGGGGACAGGGTGGTTGGCAATCAGCCCCAGCATTTT
CSARGDRVVGNQPQHF
>.|TRBJ1-1|TRBV12-3/TRBV12-4|TRBD1
TGTGCCAGCAGGGGGGGACAGTTGAACACTGAAGCTTTCTTT
CASRGGQLNTEAFF
>.|TRBJ2-1|TRBV5-1|.
TGCGCCAGCAGCTCCAACCTCATGGGGGGATTTTACAATGAGCAGTTCTTC
CASSSNLMGGFYNEQFF
>many|TRBJ2-6|TRBV7-3|.
TGTGCCAGCAGCTTTGCCCCGAATAGGGTTACCTCTGGGGCCAACGTCCTGACTTTC
CASSFAPNRVTSGANVLTF
>few|TRBJ1-6|TRBV25-1|.
TGTGCCAGTAGGACAGCTTACTATAATTCACCCCTCCACTTT
CASRTAYYNSPLHF
>.|TRBJ1-2|TRBV12-3/TRBV12-4|TRBD1
TGTGCCAGCAGAAAGGACAGGGACTATGGCTACACCTTC
CASRKDRDYGYTF
>.|TRBJ2-2|TRBV28|TRBD1
TGTGCCAGCTACGGGACAGGGGTGGCCGGGGAGCTGTTTTTT
CASYGTGVAGELFF
>few|TRBJ2-2|TRBV19|TRBD2
TGTGCCAGTAGTACCGGACTAGCGGGAGGGATTAACACCGGGGAGCTGTTTTTT
CASSTGLAGGINTGELFF
>.|TRBJ2-5|TRBV5-4|.
TGTGCCAGCAGCTGGGGGGGGGGGCAGGGGCAAGAGACCCAGTACTTC
CASSWGGGQGQETQYF
>many|TRBJ2-1|TRBV11-3|TRBD2
TGTGCCAGCAGCTTAGACTTCTCGGGCCTAGCGGGAGACAATGAGCAGTTCTTC
CASSLDFSGLAGDNEQFF
>few|TRBJ2-7|TRBV24-1|TRBD1
TGTGCCACTCAGTGGGGACAGGGATGGGTCGAGCAGTACTTC
CATQWGQGWVEQYF
>.|TRBJ2-5|TRBV6-2/TRBV6-3|TRBD2
TGTGCCAGCAGTTACTGGCGGGAGGGCTCGTACCAAGAGACCCAGTACTTC
CASSYWREGSYQETQYF
>.|TRBJ1-4|TRBV11-3|TRBD1
TGTGCCAGCAGCTTAGAGGTCGGGACAGGGGGCCAGAAACTGTTTTTT
CASSLEVGTGGQKLFF
>many|TRBJ2-7|TRBV7-9|.
TGTGCCAGCAGTCCAAGGGACGGGCCCTCCTACGAGCAGTACTTC
CASSPRDGPSYEQYF
>many|TRBJ2-7|TRBV28|TRBD2
TGTGCCAGCAGTTTACGGGGGGGGTACGAGCAGTACTTC
CASSLRGGYEQYF
>few|TRBJ2-2|TRBV7-3|TRBD2
TGTGCCAGCAGCTATACTAGCGGGGTAAACACCGGGGAGCTGTTTTTT
CASSYTSGVNTGELFF
>.|TRBJ1-5|TRBV6-6|.
TGTGCCAGCAGTTACTCCGGGACCAGCCAGCCCCAGCATTTT
CASSYSGTSQPQHF
>.|TRBJ2-3|TRBV7-9|.
TGTGCCAGCCTTACCGCGGAGCCCCTCTGGACAGATACGCAGTATTTT
CASLTAEPLWTDTQYF
>few|TRBJ1-2|TRBV7-4|.
TGTGCCAGCAGCTTTGACAGGACAAACTATGGCTACACCTTC
CASSFDRTNYGYTF
>.|TRBJ1-2|TRBV12-5|.
TGTGCTAGTGGTTTGGTCGCAACCCATGGCTACACCTTC
CASGLVATHGYTF
>.|TRBJ2-1|TRBV7-9|.
TGTGCCAGCAGCTTTGTCAGTAACAATGAGCAGTTCTTC
CASSFVSNNEQFF
>.|TRBJ1-2|TRBV15|.
TGTGCCACCAGCAGGGGCCCGGGGGCCTATGGCTACACCTTC
CATSRGPGAYGYTF
>.|TRBJ1-1|TRBV7-2|.
TGTGCCAGCAGCTTAATAATACAGGCGGGCCCTTGGGGAGCTTTCTTT
CASSLIIQAGPWGAFF
>.|TRBJ2-5|TRBV4-1|.
TGCGCCAGCCGACCCCGGGGGCAAGAGACCCAGTACTTC
CASRPRGQETQYF
>many|TRBJ2-5|TRBV7-2|TRBD1
TGTGCCAGCAGCTTAGACAGGGGAAAAGAGACCCAGTACTTC
CASSLDRGKETQYF
>.|TRBJ2-5|TRBV7-8|TRBD2
TGTGCCAGCAGGACGGGAACCAGACTAGCGGGAGGGCCACGGGAGACCCAGTACTTC
CASRTGTRLAGGPRETQYF
>few|TRBJ2-7|TRBV20-1|.
TGCAGTGCTGAATCCGGGACTCTTGCCTACGAGCAGTACTTC
CSAESGTLAYEQYF
>.|TRBJ1-2|TRBV30|.
TGTGCCTGGAGTGGGGTGACTAACTATGGCTACACCTTC
CAWSGVTNYGYTF
>few|TRBJ2-1|TRBV5-6|.
TGTGCCAGCAGCTCGGAAGTTCTAGCAGGCAATGAGCAGTTCTTC
CASSSEVLAGNEQFF
>.|TRBJ2-1|TRBV27|.
TGTGCCAGTGAGAGAGGGGACCATAACAATGAGCAGTTCTTC
CASERGDHNNEQFF
>.|TRBJ1-5|TRBV11-2|.
TGTGCCAGCAGCGTAAGTGGTGCGGGGCCCCAGCATTTT
CASSVSGAGPQHF
>many|TRBJ2-3|TRBV7-2|.
TGTGCCAGCAGCTTAGCGCGTAGGGGGTTTAGAAGCACAGATACGCAGTATTTT
CASSLARRGFRSTDTQYF
>.|TRBJ2-3|TRBV30|TRBD1
TGTGCCTGGTCGCAGGGGGCAAGAAGCACAGATACGCAGTATTTT
CAWSQGARSTDTQYF
>.|TRBJ2-2|TRBV7-6|TRBD2
TGTGCCAGCAGCTTCCTAGCGGGAGAAGCCGGGGAGCTGTTTTTT
CASSFLAGEAGELFF
>.|TRBJ1-1|TRBV19|TRBD1
TGTGCCAGTAGTATAGGGGGACAGCACACTGAAGCTTTCTTT
CASSIGGQHTEAFF
>few|TRBJ2-1|TRBV2|.
TGTGCCAGCAGTGAAAGGGTTACCGATGAGCAGTTCTTC
CASSERVTDEQFF
>.|TRBJ2-7|TRBV29-1|.
TGCAGCGTGTCCCCAGGCGGGGGCCTCTACGAGCAGTACTTC
CSVSPGGGLYEQYF
>.|TRBJ2-7|TRBV7-9|.
TGTGCCAGCAGCTTAGAGACACCATCCTACGAGCAGTACTTC
CASSLETPSYEQYF
>.|TRBJ2-1|TRBV5-4|.
TGTGCCAGCAGAACCAGATTCTCCTACAATGAGCAGTTCTTC
CASRTRFSYNEQFF
>.|TRBJ2-3|TRBV7-9|.
TGTGCCAGCAGCTTAGACGGCGGTGTCACAGATACGCAGTATTTT
CASSLDGGVTDTQYF
>many|TRBJ2-3|TRBV7-2|.
TGTGCCAGCAGCTTGCGGAGGTCCCCAGATACGCAGTATTTT
CASSLRRSPDTQYF
>.|TRBJ2-5|TRBV11-2|.
TGTGCCAGCAGCTTAGGAGGAGGGTTTGTAGAGACCCAGTACTTC
CASSLGGGFVETQYF
>few|TRBJ1-4|TRBV24-1|TRBD1
TGTGCCACCAGTGATCCGGGACAGGGTAATGAAAAACTGTTTTTT
CATSDPGQGNEKLFF
>.|TRBJ1-2|TRBV27|TRBD1
TGTGCCAGCAGTTTATACGCCGGACAGGCTATTAACTATGGCTACACCTTC
CASSLYAGQAINYGYTF
>few|TRBJ1-1|TRBV27|.
TGTGCCAGCAGTTCCGACCCCTTGAGTGAAGCTTTCTTT
CASSSDPLSEAFF
>.|TRBJ2-7|TRBV20-1|TRBD2
TGCAGTGCTGGGACTAGCTTAAGGTTCTACGAGCAGTACTTC
CSAGTSLRFYEQYF
>.|TRBJ2-2|TRBV6-5|.
TGTGCCAGCAGTTACCAGGGCCGGGCCGGGGAGCTGTTTTTT
CASSYQGRAGELFF
>.|TRBJ1-2|TRBV11-3|TRBD1
TGTGCCAGCGGACAGGGGACAGGGGATGGCTACACCTTC
CASGQGTGDGYTF
>.|TRBJ2-2|TRBV4-1|.
TGCGCCAGCAGCCAAGACAGAGTCACCGGGGAGCTGTTTTTT
CASSQDRVTGELFF
>.|TRBJ1-6|TRBV12-3/TRBV12-4|TRBD1
TGTGCCAGCACCCGGGGAACAGGGGGCTTTGACTCACCCCTCCACTTT
CASTRGTGGFDSPLHF
>many|TRBJ2-7|TRBV7-8|.
TGTGCCAGCAGCTCAGTGACCTACGAGCAGTACTTC
CASSSVTYEQYF
>.|TRBJ2-6|TRBV7-9|.
TGTGCCAGCAGCTTAAGAGAACGGGCCAACGTCCTGACTTTC
CASSLRERANVLTF